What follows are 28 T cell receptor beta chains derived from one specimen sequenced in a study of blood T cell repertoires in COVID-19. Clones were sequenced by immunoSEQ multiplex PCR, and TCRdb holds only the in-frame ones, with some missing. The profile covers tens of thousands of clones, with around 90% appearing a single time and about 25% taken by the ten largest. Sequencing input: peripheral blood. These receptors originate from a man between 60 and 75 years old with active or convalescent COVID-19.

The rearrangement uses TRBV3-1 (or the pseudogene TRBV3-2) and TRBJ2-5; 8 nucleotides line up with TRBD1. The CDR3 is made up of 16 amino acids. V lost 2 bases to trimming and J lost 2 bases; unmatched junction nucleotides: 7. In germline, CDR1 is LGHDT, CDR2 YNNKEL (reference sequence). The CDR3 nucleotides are TGTGCCAGCAGCCAAATCGGACAGGGCAATCAAGAGACCCAGTACTTC. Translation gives CASSQIGQGNQETQYF.

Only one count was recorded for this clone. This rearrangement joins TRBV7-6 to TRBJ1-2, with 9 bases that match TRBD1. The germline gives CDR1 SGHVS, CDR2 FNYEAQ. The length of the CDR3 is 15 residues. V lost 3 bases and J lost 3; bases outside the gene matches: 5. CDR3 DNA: TGTGCCAGCAGCTTGGGACAGGGAACTTACTATGGCTACACCTTC. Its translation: CASSLGQGTYYGYTF.

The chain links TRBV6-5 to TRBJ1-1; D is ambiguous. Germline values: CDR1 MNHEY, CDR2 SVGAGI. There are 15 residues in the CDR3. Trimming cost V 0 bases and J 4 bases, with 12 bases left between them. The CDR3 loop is CASSYSSGGITEAFF. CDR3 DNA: TGTGCCAGCAGTTACTCGAGTGGAGGGATCACTGAAGCTTTCTTT.

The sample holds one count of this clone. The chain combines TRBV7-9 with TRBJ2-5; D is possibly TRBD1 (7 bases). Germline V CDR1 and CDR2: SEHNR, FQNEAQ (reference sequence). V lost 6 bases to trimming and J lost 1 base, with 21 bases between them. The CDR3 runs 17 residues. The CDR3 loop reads CASSTGQTRISQETQYF. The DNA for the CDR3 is TGTGCCAGCAGTACGGGACAGACTAGAATCTCCCAAGAGACCCAGTACTTC.

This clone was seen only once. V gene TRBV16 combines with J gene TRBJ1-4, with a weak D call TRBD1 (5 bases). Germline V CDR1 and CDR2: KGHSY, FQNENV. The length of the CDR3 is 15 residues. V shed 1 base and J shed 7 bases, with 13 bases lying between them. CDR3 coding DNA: TGTGCCAGCAGCCAATTAGGCCAGGGCGGTGAAAAACTGTTTTTT. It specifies CASSQLGQGGEKLFF.

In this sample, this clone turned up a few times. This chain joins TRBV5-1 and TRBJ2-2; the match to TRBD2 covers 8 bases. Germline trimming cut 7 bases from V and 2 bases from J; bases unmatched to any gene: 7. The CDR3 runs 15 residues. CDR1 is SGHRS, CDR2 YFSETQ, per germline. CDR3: CASVPGGPNTGELFF. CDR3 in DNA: TGCGCCAGCGTCCCGGGAGGGCCAAACACCGGGGAGCTGTTTTTT.

CDR3 loop: CASSRSPNTEAFF. DNA of the CDR3: TGTGCCAGCAGCCGAAGCCCGAACACTGAAGCTTTCTTT. The rearrangement links TRBV7-3 to TRBJ1-1, with D hard to call. Germline values: CDR1 SGHTA, CDR2 FQGTGA. Trimming took off 5 bases at V and 1 base at J, with 8 bases between the two ends. This CDR3 is 13 amino acids long.

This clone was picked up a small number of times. The CDR3 sequence: CAISVRGDYGYTF. The CDR3, as DNA: TGTGCCATCAGTGTCCGGGGGGACTATGGCTACACCTTC. The chain carries TRBV10-3 and TRBJ1-2; possibly TRBD1 for D (5 bases). Per the germline V gene, CDR1 is ENHRY and CDR2 is SYGVKD. This CDR3 has 13 amino acids. V lost 4 bases and J lost 3, with 9 bases in between.

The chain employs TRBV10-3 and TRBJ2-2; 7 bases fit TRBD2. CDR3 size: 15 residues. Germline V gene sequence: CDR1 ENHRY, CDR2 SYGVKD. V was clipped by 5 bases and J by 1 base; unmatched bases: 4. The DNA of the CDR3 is TGTGCCATCAGTATAGCGGGTGTGAACACCGGGGAGCTGTTTTTT. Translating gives CAISIAGVNTGELFF.

Here the CDR3 DNA reads TGTGCCAGCAGTTCAATGACTAGCGGAAGGTACAATGAGCAGTTCTTC. Protein: CASSSMTSGRYNEQFF. V and J are TRBV6-5 and TRBJ2-1; 9 nucleotides match TRBD2. The V gene end was trimmed by 4 bases and the J gene end by 4 bases; junction bases not matched to a gene: 8. This CDR3 has 16 residues. Germline V gene sequence: CDR1 MNHEY, CDR2 SVGAGI.

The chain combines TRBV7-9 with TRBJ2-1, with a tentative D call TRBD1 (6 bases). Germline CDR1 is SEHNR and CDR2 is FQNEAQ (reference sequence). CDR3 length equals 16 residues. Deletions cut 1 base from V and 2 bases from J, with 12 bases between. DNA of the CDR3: TGTGCCAGCAGCTTAGGGAACAGGGACCCCTACAATGAGCAGTTCTTC. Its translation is CASSLGNRDPYNEQFF.

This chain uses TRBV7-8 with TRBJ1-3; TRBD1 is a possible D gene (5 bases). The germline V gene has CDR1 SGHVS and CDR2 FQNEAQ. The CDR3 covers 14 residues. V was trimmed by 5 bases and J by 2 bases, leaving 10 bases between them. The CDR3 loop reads CASSVQGTGNTIYF. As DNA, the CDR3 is TGTGCCAGCAGCGTCCAGGGAACTGGAAACACCATATATTTT.

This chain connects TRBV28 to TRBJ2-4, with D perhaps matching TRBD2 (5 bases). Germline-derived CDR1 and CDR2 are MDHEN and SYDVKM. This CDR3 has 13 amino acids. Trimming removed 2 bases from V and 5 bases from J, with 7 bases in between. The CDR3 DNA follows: TGTGCCAGCAGTTTAAACGGGGAAAACATTCAGTACTTC. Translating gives CASSLNGENIQYF.

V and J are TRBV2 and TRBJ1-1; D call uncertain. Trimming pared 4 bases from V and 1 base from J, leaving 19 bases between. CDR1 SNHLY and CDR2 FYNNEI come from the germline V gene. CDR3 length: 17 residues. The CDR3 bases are TGTGCCAGCAGTGGGGGAGGGAGCCTTCGGGGGAACACTGAAGCTTTCTTT. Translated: CASSGGGSLRGNTEAFF.

The CDR3 spells CASSQEHRVSTEAFF. The CDR3 DNA is TGCGCCAGCAGCCAAGAACACAGGGTATCCACTGAAGCTTTCTTT. The V call is TRBV4-3, the J call TRBJ1-1; perhaps TRBD1 as D (6 bases). The CDR3 consists of 15 residues. From germline, CDR1 is LGHNA and CDR2 YSLEER. V was shortened by 0 bases and J by 4 bases, with 12 bases between the two germline ends.

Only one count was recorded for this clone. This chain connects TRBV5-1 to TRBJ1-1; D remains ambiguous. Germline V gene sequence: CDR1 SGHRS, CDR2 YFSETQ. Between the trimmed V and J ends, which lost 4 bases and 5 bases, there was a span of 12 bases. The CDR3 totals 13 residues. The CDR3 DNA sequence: TGCGCCAGCAGCCCCCAGGCCTTAACTGAAGCTTTCTTT. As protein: CASSPQALTEAFF.

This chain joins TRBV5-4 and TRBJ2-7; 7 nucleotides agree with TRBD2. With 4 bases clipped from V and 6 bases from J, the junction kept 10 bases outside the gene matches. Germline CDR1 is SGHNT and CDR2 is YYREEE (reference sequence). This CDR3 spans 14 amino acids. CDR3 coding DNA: TGTGCCAGCAGCCGGGAGGTTAATTGGGGCGAGCAGTACTTC. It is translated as CASSREVNWGEQYF.

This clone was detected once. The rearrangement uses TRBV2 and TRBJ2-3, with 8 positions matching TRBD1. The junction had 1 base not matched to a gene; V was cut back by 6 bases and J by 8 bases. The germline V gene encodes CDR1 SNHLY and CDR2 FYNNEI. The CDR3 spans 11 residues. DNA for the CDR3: TGTGCCAGCAGAGACAGGGGTACGCAGTATTTT. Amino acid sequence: CASRDRGTQYF.

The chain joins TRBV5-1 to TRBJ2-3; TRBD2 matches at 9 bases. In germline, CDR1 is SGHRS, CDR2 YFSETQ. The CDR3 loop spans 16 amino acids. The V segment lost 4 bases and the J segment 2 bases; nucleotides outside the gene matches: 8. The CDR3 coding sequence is TGCGCCAGCAGCCGGCTGACTAGCGGATTCACAGATACGCAGTATTTT. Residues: CASSRLTSGFTDTQYF.

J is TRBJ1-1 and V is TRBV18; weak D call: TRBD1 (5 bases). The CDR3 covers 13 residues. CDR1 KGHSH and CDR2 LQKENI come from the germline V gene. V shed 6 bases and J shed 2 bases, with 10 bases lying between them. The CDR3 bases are TGTGCCAGCTCTCCGGGGGTAAACACTGAAGCTTTCTTT. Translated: CASSPGVNTEAFF. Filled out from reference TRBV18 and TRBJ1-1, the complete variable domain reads NAGVMQNPRHLVRRRGQEARLRCSPMKGHSHVYWYRQLPEEGLKFMVYLQKENIIDESGMPKERFSAEFPKEGPSILRIQQVVRGDSAAYFCASSPGVNTEAFFGQGTRLTVV.

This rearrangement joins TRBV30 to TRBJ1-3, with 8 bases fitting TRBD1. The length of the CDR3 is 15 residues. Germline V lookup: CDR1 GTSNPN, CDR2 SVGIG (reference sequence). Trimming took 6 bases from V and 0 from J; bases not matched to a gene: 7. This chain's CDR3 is CACQGQAPSGNTIYF. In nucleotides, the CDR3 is TGTGCCTGCCAGGGACAGGCACCCTCTGGAAACACCATATATTTT.

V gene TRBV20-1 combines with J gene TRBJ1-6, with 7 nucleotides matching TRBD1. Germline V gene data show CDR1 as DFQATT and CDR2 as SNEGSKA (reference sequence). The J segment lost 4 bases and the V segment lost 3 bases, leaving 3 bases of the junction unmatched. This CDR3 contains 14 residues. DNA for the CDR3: TGCAGTGCTAGTCGGGGACAGTATAATTCACCCCTCCACTTT. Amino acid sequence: CSASRGQYNSPLHF.

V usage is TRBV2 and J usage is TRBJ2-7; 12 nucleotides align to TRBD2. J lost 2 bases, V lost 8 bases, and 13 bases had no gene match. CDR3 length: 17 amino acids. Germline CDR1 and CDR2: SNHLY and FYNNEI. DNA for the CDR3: TGTGCCAGCTCAGGCCTAACTAGCGGGAGGTCCACCTACGAGCAGTACTTC. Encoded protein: CASSGLTSGRSTYEQYF.

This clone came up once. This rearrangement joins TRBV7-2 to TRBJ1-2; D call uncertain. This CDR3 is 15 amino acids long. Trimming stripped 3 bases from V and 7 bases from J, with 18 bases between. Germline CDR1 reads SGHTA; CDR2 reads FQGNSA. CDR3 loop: CASSLGLASRGGYTF. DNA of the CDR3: TGTGCCAGCAGCTTGGGGTTAGCCTCACGGGGTGGCTACACCTTC. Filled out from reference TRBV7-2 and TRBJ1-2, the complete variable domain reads GAGVSQSPSNKVTEKGKDVELRCDPISGHTALYWYRQSLGQGLEFLIYFQGNSAPDKSGLPSDRFSAERTGGSVSTLTIQRTQQEDSAVYLCASSLGLASRGGYTFGSGTRLTVV.

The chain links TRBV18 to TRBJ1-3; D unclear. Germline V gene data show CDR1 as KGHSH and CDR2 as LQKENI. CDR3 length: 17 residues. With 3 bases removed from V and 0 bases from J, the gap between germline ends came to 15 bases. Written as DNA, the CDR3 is TGTGCCAGCTCACCGGGTTACGGATCTAGCTCTGGAAACACCATATATTTT. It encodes CASSPGYGSSSGNTIYF.

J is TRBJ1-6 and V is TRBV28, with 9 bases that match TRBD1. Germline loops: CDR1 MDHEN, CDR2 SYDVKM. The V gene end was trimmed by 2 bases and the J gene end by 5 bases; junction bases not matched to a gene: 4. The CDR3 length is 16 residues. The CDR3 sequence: CASSLGGQGNNSPLHF. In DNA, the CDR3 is TGTGCCAGCAGTTTAGGGGGACAGGGTAATAATTCACCCCTCCACTTT.

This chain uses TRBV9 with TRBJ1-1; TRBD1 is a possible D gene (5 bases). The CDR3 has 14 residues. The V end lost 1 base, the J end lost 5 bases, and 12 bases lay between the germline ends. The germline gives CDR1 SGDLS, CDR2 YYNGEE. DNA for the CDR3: TGTGCCAGCAGCGTAATGCCCCAGGGAACTGAAGCTTTCTTT. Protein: CASSVMPQGTEAFF.

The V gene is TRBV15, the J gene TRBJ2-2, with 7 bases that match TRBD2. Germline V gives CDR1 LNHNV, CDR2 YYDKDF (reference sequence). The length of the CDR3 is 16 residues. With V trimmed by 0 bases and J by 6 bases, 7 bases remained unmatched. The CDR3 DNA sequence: TGTGCCACCAGCAGAGATGGTGGGAGGGCGGCCGGGGAGCTGTTTTTT. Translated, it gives CATSRDGGRAAGELFF.